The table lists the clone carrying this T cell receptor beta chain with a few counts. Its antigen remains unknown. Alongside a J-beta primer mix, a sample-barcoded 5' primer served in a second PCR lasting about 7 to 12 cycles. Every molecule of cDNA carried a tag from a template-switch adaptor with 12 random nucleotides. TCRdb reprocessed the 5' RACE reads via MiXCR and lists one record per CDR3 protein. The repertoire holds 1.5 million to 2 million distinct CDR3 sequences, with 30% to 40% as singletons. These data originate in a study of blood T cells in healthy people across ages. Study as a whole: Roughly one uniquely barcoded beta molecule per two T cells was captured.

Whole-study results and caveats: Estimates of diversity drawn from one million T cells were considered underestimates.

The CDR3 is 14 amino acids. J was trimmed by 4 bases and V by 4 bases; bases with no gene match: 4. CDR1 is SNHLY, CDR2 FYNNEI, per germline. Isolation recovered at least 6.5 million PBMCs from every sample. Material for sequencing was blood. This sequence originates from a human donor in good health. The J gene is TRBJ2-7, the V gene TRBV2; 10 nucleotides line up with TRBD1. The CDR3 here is CASSGLDRGYEQYF. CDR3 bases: TGTGCCAGCAGTGGACTGGACAGGGGGTACGAGCAGTACTTC.